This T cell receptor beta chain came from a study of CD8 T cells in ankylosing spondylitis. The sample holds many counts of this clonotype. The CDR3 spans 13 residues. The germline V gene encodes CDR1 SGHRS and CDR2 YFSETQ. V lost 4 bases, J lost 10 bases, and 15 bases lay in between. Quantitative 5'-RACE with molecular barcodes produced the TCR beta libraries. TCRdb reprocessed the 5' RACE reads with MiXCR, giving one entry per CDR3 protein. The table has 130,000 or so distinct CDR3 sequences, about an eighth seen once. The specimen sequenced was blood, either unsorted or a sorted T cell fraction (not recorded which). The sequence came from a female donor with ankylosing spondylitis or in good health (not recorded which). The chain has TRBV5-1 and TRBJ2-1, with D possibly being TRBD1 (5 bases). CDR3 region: CASSLGQGREQFF. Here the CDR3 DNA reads TGCGCCAGCAGCCTCGGCCAGGGTAGGGAGCAGTTCTTC.